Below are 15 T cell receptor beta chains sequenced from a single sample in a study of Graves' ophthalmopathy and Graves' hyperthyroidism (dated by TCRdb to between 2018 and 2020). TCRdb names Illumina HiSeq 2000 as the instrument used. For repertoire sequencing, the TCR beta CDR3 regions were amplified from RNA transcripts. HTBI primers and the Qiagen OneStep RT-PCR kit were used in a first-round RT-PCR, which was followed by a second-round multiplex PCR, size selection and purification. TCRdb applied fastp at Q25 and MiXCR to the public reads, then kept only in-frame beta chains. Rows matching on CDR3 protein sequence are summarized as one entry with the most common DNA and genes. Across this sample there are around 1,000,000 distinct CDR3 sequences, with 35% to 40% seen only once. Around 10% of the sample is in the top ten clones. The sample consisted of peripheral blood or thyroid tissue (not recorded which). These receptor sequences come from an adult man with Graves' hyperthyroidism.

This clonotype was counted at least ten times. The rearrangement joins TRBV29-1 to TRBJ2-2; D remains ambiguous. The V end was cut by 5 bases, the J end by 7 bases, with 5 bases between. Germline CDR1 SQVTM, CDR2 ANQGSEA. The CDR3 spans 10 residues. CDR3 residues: CSVPYGELFF. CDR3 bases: TGCAGCGTTCCGTACGGGGAGCTGTTTTTT.

CDR3 bases: TGTGCCACCAGTGATAGGGGGACAGGGGAGGAGACCCAGTACTTC. Its protein product is CATSDRGTGEETQYF. This chain joins TRBV24-1 and TRBJ2-5; 10 bases align to TRBD1. Germline V lookup: CDR1 KGHDR, CDR2 SFDVKD. Unmatched junction bases numbered 5, after V lost 3 bases and J lost 5 bases. The CDR3 is made up of 15 amino acids.

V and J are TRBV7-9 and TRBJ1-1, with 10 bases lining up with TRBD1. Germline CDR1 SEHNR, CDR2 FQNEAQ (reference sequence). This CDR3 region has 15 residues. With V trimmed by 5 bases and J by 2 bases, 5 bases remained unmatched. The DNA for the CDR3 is TGTGCCAGCAGCCCCGGGACAGGGGATAACACTGAAGCTTTCTTT. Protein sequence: CASSPGTGDNTEAFF.

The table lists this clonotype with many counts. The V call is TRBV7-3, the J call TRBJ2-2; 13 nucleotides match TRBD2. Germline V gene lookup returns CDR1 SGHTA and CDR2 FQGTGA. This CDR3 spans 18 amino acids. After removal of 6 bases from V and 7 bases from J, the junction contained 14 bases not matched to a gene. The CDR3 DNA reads TGTGCCAGCAGTACCGATCCCGGGACTAGCGGGATGAACGGGGAGCTGTTTTTT. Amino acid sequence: CASSTDPGTSGMNGELFF.

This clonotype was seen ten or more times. The CDR3 loop is CASSEMGWAGYTF. CDR3 coding DNA: TGTGCCAGCAGCGAAATGGGCTGGGCTGGCTACACCTTC. V is TRBV2 and J is TRBJ1-2; no clear D gene. From germline, CDR1 is SNHLY and CDR2 FYNNEI. CDR3 size: 13 residues. V lost 6 bases, J lost 7 bases, and 15 bases lay in between.

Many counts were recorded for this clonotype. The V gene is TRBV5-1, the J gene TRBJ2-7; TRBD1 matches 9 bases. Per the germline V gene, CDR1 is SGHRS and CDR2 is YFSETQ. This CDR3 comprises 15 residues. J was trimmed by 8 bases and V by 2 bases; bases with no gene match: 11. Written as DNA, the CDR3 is TGCGCCAGCAGCTTTGACGGGACAGGGACCTCTAAGCAGTACTTC. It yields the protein CASSFDGTGTSKQYF.

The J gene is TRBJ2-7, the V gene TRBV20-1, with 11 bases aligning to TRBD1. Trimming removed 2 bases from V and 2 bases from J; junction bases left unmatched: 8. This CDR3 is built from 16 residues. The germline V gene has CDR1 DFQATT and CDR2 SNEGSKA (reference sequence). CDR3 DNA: TGCAGTGCTAGACCTACGGGACAGGGGGTCACCTACGAGCAGTACTTC. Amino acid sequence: CSARPTGQGVTYEQYF.

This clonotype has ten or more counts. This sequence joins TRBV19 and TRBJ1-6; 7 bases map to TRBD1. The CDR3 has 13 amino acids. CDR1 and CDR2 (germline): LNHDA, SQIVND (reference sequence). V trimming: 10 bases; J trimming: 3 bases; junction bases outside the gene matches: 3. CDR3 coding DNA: TGTGCCACGAGGGACAGCTATAATTCACCCCTCCACTTT. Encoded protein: CATRDSYNSPLHF.

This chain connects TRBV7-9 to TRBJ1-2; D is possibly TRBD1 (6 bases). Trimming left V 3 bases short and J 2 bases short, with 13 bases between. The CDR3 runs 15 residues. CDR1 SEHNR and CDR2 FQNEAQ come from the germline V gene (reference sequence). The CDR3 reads CASSFAPRGNYGYTF. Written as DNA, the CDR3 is TGTGCCAGCAGCTTTGCCCCAAGGGGGAACTATGGCTACACCTTC.

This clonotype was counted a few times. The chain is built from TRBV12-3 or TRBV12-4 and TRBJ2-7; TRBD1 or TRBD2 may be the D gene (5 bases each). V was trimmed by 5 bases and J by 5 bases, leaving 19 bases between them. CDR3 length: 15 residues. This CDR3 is CASSPAGTGSNEQYF. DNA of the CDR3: TGTGCCAGCAGTCCCGCTGGGACGGGTTCAAACGAGCAGTACTTC.

The CDR3 DNA reads TGTGCCACCAGTGACCCCCAGGATGGTCGTGAGCAGTTCTTC. Its protein is CATSDPQDGREQFF. The chain uses TRBV24-1 and TRBJ2-7, with no clear D. TRBJ2-1 matches the DNA end more closely, so the J call is doubtful. The CDR3 length is 14 residues. Germline loops: CDR1 KGHDR, CDR2 SFDVKD.

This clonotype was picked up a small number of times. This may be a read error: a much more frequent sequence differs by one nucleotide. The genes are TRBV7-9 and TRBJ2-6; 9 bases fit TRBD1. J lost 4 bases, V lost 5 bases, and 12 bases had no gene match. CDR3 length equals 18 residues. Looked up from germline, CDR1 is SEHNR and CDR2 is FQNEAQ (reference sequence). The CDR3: CASSPYPGTGSGANVLTF. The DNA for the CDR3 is TGTGCCAGCAGCCCCTATCCCGGGACAGGGTCCGGGGCCAACGTCCTGACTTTC.

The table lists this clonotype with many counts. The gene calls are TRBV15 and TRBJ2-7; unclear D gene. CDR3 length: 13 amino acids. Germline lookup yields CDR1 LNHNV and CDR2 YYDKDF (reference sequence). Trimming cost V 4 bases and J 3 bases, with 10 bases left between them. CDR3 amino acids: CATSIQSDYEQYF. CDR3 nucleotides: TGTGCCACCAGCATCCAGTCTGACTACGAGCAGTACTTC.

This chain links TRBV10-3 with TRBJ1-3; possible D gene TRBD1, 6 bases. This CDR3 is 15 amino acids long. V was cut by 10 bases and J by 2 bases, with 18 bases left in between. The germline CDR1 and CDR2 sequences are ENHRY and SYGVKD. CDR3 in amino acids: CASRPGQRTGNTIYF. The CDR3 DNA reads TGTGCCAGCAGACCGGGACAACGGACTGGAAACACCATATATTTT.

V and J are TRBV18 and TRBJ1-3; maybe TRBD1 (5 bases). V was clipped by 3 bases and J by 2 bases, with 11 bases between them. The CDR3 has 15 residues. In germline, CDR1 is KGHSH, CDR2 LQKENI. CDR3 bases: TGTGCCAGCTCACCTCGCGGGACGGCTGGAAACACCATATATTTT. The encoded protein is CASSPRGTAGNTIYF.